The clone carrying this TCR beta chain was recorded once. Antigen: not known. The data derive from a study of identical twins' blood T cells. Study overall: Six alpha and about 6 beta libraries together yielded about 52 million reads. General study points: Shared CDR3 clonotype counts tracked mainly the product of cloneset sizes.

This CDR3 contains 11 residues. The germline gives CDR1 SEHNR, CDR2 FQNEAQ (reference sequence). Trimming pared 7 bases from V and 4 bases from J, leaving 6 bases between. In the source study's methods: Each library had roughly 2 to 4 million CDR3 reads and about 85,000 to nearly 500,000 clonotypes. TCRdb used MiXCR to reprocess the 5' RACE reads, holding one entry per CDR3 protein. Clone size and V and J calls follow TCRdb, not the original study. The sample records hundreds of thousands of distinct CDR3 sequences, more than 25% being singletons. Three pairs of healthy female monozygous twins were the donors.

This receptor was obtained from a woman between 18 and 55 years old in good health. The genes are TRBV7-9 and TRBJ2-3, with D hard to call. Sequencing input: PBMCs. The CDR3 loop is CASIIADTQYF. CDR3 sequence (DNA): TGTGCCAGCATAATCGCAGATACGCAGTATTTT.